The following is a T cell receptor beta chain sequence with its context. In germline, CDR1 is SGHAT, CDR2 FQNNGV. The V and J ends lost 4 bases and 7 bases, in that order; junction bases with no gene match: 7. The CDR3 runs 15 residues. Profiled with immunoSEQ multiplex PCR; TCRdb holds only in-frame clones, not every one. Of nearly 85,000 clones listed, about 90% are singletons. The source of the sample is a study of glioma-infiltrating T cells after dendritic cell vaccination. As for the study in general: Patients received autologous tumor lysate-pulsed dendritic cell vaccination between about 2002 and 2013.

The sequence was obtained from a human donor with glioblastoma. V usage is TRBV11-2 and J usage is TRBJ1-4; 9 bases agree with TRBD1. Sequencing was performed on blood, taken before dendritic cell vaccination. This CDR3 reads CASSSLGQGGEKLFF. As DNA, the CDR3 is TGTGCCAGCAGCTCCCTGGGACAGGGAGGTGAAAAACTGTTTTTT.